This TCR beta chain was sequenced in a study of blood T cell repertoires in COVID-19. Profiled with immunoSEQ multiplex PCR; TCRdb holds only in-frame clones, not every one. The table includes under 200,000 clones, around 81% detected once. V lost 4 bases and J 2 bases, leaving 21 bases between the germline ends. CDR1 and CDR2 (germline): MNHEY, SMNVEV (reference sequence). This CDR3 is built from 18 residues. While infection was still active, Seattle patients were enrolled and then followed longitudinally. The clonotype comes from a man in his fifties or sixties with COVID-19, enrolled during active disease. The sample comprised peripheral blood. This chain joins TRBV27 and TRBJ1-5, with D possibly being TRBD1 (6 bases). The CDR3 DNA is TGTGCCAGCAGTTCTTTGGACAGCCCTAGCAAGGGCAATCAGCCCCAGCATTTT. As protein: CASSSLDSPSKGNQPQHF.